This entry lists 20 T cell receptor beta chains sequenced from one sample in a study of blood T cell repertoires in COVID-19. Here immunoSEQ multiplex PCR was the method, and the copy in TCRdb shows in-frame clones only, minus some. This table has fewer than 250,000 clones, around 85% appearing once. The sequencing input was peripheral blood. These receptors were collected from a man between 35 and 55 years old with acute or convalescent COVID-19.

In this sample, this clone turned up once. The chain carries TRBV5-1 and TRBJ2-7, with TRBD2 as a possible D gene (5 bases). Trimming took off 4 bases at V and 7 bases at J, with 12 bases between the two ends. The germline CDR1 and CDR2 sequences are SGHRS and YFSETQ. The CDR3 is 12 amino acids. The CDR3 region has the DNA TGCGCCAGCAGCACCAGGACGGGGGAGCAGTACTTC. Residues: CASSTRTGEQYF.

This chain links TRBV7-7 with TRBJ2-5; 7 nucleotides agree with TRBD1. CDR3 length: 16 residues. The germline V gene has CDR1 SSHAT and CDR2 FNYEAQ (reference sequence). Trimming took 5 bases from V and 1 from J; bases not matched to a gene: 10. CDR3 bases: TGTGCCAGCAGCCCCCGAACGGGACAGTCCCAAGAGACCCAGTACTTC. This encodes CASSPRTGQSQETQYF. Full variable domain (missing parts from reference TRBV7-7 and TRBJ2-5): GAGVSQSPRYKVTKRGQDVTLRCDPISSHATLYWYQQALGQGPEFLTYFNYEAQPDKSGLPSDRFSAERPEGSISTLTIQRTEQRDSAMYRCASSPRTGQSQETQYFGPGTRLLVL.

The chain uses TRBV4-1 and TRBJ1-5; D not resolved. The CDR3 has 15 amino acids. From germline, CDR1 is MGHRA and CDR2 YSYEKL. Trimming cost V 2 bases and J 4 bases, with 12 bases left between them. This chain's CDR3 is CASSQFRSSNQPQHF. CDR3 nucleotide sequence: TGCGCCAGCAGCCAATTTAGGAGTTCTAATCAGCCCCAGCATTTT.

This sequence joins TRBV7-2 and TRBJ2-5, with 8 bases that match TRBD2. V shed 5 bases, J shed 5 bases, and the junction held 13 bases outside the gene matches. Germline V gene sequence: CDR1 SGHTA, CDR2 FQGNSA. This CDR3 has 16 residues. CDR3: CASSPRPAGVGETQYF. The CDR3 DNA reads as TGTGCCAGCAGCCCGCGACCAGCGGGAGTAGGGGAGACCCAGTACTTC.

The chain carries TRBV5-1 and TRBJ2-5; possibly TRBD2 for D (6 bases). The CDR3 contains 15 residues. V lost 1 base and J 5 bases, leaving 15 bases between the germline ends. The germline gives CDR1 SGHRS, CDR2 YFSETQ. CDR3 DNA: TGCGCCAGCAGCTTGCGGTCCGTGGGGAGGGAGACCCAGTACTTC. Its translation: CASSLRSVGRETQYF.

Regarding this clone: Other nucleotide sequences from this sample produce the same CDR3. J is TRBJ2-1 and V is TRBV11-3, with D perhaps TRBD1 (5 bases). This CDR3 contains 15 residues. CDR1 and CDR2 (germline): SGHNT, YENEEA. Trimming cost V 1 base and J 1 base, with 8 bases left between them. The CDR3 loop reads CASSLGQGSYNEQFF. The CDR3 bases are TGTGCCAGCAGCTTAGGGCAGGGTTCCTACAATGAGCAGTTCTTC.

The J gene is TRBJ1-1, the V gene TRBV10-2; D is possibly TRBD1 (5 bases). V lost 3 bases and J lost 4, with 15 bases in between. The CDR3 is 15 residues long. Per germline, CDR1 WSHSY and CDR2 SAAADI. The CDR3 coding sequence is TGCGCCAGCAGTGACCCCGGGGGATGGAGCACTGAAGCTTTCTTT. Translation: CASSDPGGWSTEAFF.

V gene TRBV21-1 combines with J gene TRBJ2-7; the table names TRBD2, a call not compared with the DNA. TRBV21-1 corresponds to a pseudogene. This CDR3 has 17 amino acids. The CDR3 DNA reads TGTGCCAGCAGCAAATTAGGGGAGCGGGAGGGCCCTCCAGAGCAGTACTTC. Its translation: CASSKLGEREGPPEQYF.

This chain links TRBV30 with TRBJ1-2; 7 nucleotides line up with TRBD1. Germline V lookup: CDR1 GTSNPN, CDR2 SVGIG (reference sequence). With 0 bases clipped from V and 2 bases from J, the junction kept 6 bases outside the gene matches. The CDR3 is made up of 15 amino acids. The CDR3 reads CAWSVGTVGNYGYTF. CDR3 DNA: TGTGCCTGGAGTGTAGGGACAGTGGGGAACTATGGCTACACCTTC.

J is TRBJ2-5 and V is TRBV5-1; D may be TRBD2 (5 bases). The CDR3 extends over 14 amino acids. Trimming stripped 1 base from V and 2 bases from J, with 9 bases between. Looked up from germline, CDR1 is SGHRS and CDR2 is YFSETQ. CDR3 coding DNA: TGCGCCAGCAGCTTGTCTAGCCTACAAGAGACCCAGTACTTC. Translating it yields CASSLSSLQETQYF.

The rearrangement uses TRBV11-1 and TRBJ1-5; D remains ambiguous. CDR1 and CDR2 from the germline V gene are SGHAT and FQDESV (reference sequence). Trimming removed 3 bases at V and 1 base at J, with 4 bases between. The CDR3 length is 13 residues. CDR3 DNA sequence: TGTGCCAGCAGCTTTTTAAGCAATCAGCCCCAGCATTTT. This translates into CASSFLSNQPQHF.

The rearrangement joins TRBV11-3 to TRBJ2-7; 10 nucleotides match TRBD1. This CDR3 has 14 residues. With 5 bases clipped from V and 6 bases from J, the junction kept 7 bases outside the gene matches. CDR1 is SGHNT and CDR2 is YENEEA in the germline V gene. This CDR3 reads CASSPGQGLLEQYF. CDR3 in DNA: TGTGCCAGCAGCCCGGGACAGGGGCTCCTCGAGCAGTACTTC.

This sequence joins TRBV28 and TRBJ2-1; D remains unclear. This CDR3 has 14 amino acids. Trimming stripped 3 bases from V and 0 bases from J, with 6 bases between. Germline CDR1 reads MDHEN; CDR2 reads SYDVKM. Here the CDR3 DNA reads TGTGCCAGCAGTTTCTGGAGCTCCTACAATGAGCAGTTCTTC. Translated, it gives CASSFWSSYNEQFF.

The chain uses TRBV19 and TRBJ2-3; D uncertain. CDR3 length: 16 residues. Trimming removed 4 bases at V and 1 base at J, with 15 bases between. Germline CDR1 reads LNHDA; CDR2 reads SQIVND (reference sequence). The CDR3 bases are TGTGCCAGTAGTAGGGTTCTATCAAGCGGCACAGATACGCAGTATTTT. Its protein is CASSRVLSSGTDTQYF. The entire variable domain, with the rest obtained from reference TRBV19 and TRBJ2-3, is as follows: DGGITQSPKYLFRKEGQNVTLSCEQNLNHDAMYWYRQDPGQGLRLIYYSQIVNDFQKGDIAEGYSVSREKKESFPLTVTSAQKNPTAFYLCASSRVLSSGTDTQYFGPGTRLTVL.

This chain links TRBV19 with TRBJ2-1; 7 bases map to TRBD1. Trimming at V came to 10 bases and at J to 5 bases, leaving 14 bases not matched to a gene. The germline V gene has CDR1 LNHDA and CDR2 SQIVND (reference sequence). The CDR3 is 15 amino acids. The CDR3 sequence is CATREAGGFHNEQFF. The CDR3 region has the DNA TGTGCCACCAGAGAAGCAGGGGGTTTCCACAATGAGCAGTTCTTC.

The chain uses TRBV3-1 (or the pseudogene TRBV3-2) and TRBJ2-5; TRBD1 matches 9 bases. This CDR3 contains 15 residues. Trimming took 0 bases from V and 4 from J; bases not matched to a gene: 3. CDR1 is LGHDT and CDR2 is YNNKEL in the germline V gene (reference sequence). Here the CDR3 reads CASSQDTGGGETQYF. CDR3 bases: TGTGCCAGCAGCCAAGATACAGGGGGCGGAGAGACCCAGTACTTC.

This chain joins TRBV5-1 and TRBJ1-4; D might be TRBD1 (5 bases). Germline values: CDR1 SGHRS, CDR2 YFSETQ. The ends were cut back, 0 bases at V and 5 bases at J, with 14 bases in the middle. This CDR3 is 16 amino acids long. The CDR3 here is CASSLARAGPNEKLFF. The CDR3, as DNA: TGCGCCAGCAGCTTGGCCAGGGCAGGCCCGAATGAAAAACTGTTTTTT.

DNA of the CDR3: TGTGCCAGCAGTGAGTGGACAGGGGGTGGTCAGCCCCAGCATTTT. This encodes CASSEWTGGGQPQHF. V gene TRBV6-1 combines with J gene TRBJ1-5; 10 bases are shared with TRBD1. The CDR3 sequence is 15 residues long. Germline loops: CDR1 MNHNS, CDR2 SASEGT. V lost 3 bases and J lost 6; bases outside the gene matches: 5.

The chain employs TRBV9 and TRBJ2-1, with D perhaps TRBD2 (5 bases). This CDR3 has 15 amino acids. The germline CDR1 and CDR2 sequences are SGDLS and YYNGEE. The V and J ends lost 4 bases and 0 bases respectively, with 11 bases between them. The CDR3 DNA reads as TGTGCCAGCAGCTCTACTAGTGGCTCCTACAATGAGCAGTTCTTC. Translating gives CASSSTSGSYNEQFF.

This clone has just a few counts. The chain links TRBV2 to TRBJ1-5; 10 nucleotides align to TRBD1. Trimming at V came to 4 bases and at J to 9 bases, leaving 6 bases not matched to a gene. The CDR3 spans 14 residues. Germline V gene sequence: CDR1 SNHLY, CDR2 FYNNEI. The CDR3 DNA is TGTGCCAGCAGTGGGACAGGGGGTGTATCGCCCCAGCATTTT. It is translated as CASSGTGGVSPQHF.